The clone carrying this T cell receptor (beta chain) was seen ten or more times. Its specificity is not known. The source of the sample is a study of T-cell memory formation after mild COVID-19. General study points: Contracting CD4+ clones lay largely in CM and EM, with CD8+ ones residing in EMRA.

5'RACE with constant-segment primers yielded barcoded, UMI-tagged TCR alpha and TCR beta cDNA libraries. TCRdb re-called the 5' RACE reads with MiXCR, one entry per CDR3 protein. The sample contains approximately 250,000 distinct CDR3 sequences, just over 15% of which appear only once. The TCR comes from an adult woman who had mild COVID-19 (a few samples of this study predate the infection). Cell type and time point are not known. The sequenced sample was PBMCs or a T cell subset sorted from them (not recorded which).

CDR3 in amino acids: CASSLSGRASTDTQYF. The CDR3, as DNA: TGTGCCAGCAGCTTAAGCGGGAGGGCTAGCACAGATACGCAGTATTTT. J is TRBJ2-3 and V is TRBV7-2, with TRBD2 matching over 10 bases. The CDR3 covers 16 residues. V dropped 2 bases and J dropped 0; count of bases not matched to a gene: 2. Germline CDR1 reads SGHTA; CDR2 reads FQGNSA.